The 6 T cell receptor beta chains given below trace back to one sample, sequenced in a study of cytomegalovirus exposure and HLA in healthy donors. It was with 60 Vbeta and 13 Jbeta primers that the PCR ran. This table comes from immunoSEQ multiplex PCR, and its TCRdb copy is limited to in-frame clones, with some not included. The listing contains tens of thousands of clones. The sequenced sample consisted of PBMCs. The receptors stem from a man aged 50-59 years in good health and CMV-seropositive.

The rearrangement links TRBV28 to TRBJ1-2; D call uncertain. With 6 bases removed from V and 5 bases from J, the gap between germline ends came to 7 bases. This CDR3 contains 11 residues. Germline CDR1 and CDR2: MDHEN and SYDVKM. CDR3 sequence (DNA): TGTGCCAGCAGGACACTTTATGGCTACACCTTC. It specifies CASRTLYGYTF.

This sequence joins TRBV28 and TRBJ1-1; a possible D gene is TRBD1 (5 bases). Germline V gene lookup returns CDR1 MDHEN and CDR2 SYDVKM. Trimming took off 6 bases at V and 0 bases at J, with 11 bases between the two ends. This CDR3 region has 14 residues. CDR3 amino acids: CASRGTGVNTEAFF. CDR3 nucleotides: TGTGCCAGCAGGGGGACTGGGGTGAACACTGAAGCTTTCTTT.

This rearrangement joins TRBV7-8 to TRBJ1-5; 10 bases are shared with TRBD1. After removal of 5 bases from V and 10 bases from J, the junction contained 11 bases not matched to a gene. Germline V lookup: CDR1 SGHVS, CDR2 FQNEAQ. This CDR3 spans 15 amino acids. DNA for the CDR3: TGTGCCAGCAGCCGTACTAGGGACAGGGGAATACCCCAGCATTTT. Its translation: CASSRTRDRGIPQHF.

The V call is TRBV9, the J call TRBJ2-5; the D gene is possibly TRBD1 (6 bases). CDR3 length equals 14 residues. With 3 bases removed from V and 5 bases from J, the gap between germline ends came to 14 bases. The germline CDR1 and CDR2 sequences are SGDLS and YYNGEE. CDR3 nucleotide sequence: TGTGCCAGCAGCGGTCCTGGGGACAAGGAGACCCAGTACTTC. This translates into CASSGPGDKETQYF.

The chain carries TRBV6-1 and TRBJ1-5; no firm D call. The V end lost 7 bases, the J end lost 0 bases, and 10 bases lay between the germline ends. Germline CDR1 reads MNHNS; CDR2 reads SASEGT. The CDR3 sequence is 14 residues long. The CDR3 reads CASNVRISNQPQHF. CDR3 nucleotide sequence: TGTGCCAGCAACGTCAGGATTAGCAATCAGCCCCAGCATTTT.

The J gene is TRBJ2-7, the V gene TRBV9; 7 nucleotides agree with TRBD1. CDR1 and CDR2 from the germline V gene are SGDLS and YYNGEE. This CDR3 contains 15 residues. V shed 1 base and J 3 bases; nucleotides not matched to a gene: 7. CDR3 residues: CASSVSTGQFYEQYF. CDR3 nucleotides: TGTGCCAGCAGCGTATCGACAGGGCAATTCTACGAGCAGTACTTC.